Below, 16 T cell receptor beta chains from the same sample are listed, as sequenced in a study of beta chain features in type 1 diabetes (dated by TCRdb to 2016 to 2019). The library came from the immunoSEQ multiplex PCR assay. The entire amount of isolated RNA was reverse transcribed using the High Capacity cDNA Reverse Transcription Kit, so the sequenced TCRB transcripts were expressed ones. TCRdb carries this immuneACCESS record with in-frame sequences only. Its versions omit some clonotypes, under half of them owing to an unresolved V gene in the studies checked, with the rest unexplained. This sample holds hundreds of thousands of clones; around 15% were observed only once. Of the sample, approximately 0.093% is held by the ten largest clones. Specimen: naive CD4+ T cells from blood. Taken with the paper, the label for cell subset or site translates to: true naive CD4+ T cells. The origin of the receptors is a young man in good health.

Remarks on this clone: One junction end disagrees with the germline gene, perhaps due to a read error. V gene TRBV10-1 combines with J gene TRBJ1-1; D gene uncertain. The CDR3 covers 10 residues. Germline-derived CDR1 and CDR2 are WNHNN and SYGVQD (reference sequence). CDR3 DNA: TGCGCCAGCAGTGAGTCGTTGGAGCCCTTT. Translating gives CASSESLEPF.

This clone occurred a few times. This sequence joins TRBV28 and TRBJ2-7, with D perhaps TRBD2 (7 bases). V lost 7 bases and J lost 3, with 16 bases in between. CDR1 is MDHEN and CDR2 is SYDVKM in the germline V gene. The CDR3 length is 14 residues. CDR3 DNA: TGTGCCAGCATCTCAAAGGGAGGGGGCTACGAGCAGTACTTC. Its translation: CASISKGGGYEQYF.

The chain links TRBV29-1 to TRBJ2-3; D is unclear. V was shortened by 6 bases and J by 2 bases, with 9 bases between the two germline ends. The CDR3 totals 12 residues. Germline V gene lookup returns CDR1 SQVTM and CDR2 ANQGSEA. In nucleotides, the CDR3 is TGCAGCGTAGATGGCAACACAGATACGCAGTATTTT. This gives the protein CSVDGNTDTQYF.

This clone was seen only a few times. The V call is TRBV30, the J call TRBJ2-7; D might be TRBD1 (6 bases). The CDR3 is 14 residues long. CDR1 GTSNPN and CDR2 SVGIG come from the germline V gene (reference sequence). The V gene lost 4 bases and the J gene lost 3 bases, with 16 bases spanning the gap. For the CDR3, the DNA is TGTGCCTGGACTAACAGGGAATTGGGCTACGAGCAGTACTTC. Translated: CAWTNRELGYEQYF.

The chain uses TRBV28 and TRBJ2-5, with D possibly TRBD2 on 6 matching bases. The germline V gene has CDR1 MDHEN and CDR2 SYDVKM. Deletions cut 5 bases from V and 1 base from J, with 17 bases between. This CDR3 is built from 16 residues. Written as DNA, the CDR3 is TGTGCCAGCAGTAAGCTAGCGTGGACTTTCCAAGAGACCCAGTACTTC. Protein: CASSKLAWTFQETQYF. Drawing the rest from reference TRBV28 and TRBJ2-5, the complete variable domain is DVKVTQSSRYLVKRTGEKVFLECVQDMDHENMFWYRQDPGLGLRLIYFSYDVKMKEKGDIPEGYSVSREKKERFSLILESASTNQTSMYLCASSKLAWTFQETQYFGPGTRLLVL.

There are a few counts of this clone. J is TRBJ2-4 and V is TRBV10-3, with D tentatively TRBD2 (5 bases). Germline values: CDR1 ENHRY, CDR2 SYGVKD. This CDR3 spans 15 amino acids. The germline V and J ends were trimmed by 3 bases and 0 bases, with 9 bases remaining between them. This CDR3 is CAISDGGLAKNIQYF. As DNA, the CDR3 is TGTGCCATCAGTGACGGCGGGTTAGCCAAAAACATTCAGTACTTC.

This clone appeared a few times. The chain carries TRBV28 and TRBJ1-5, with a possible D match to TRBD1 (5 bases). The CDR3 contains 13 residues. Germline V gives CDR1 MDHEN, CDR2 SYDVKM. The CDR3, as DNA: TGTGCTTCGGGAGGGGCGAGCAATCAGCCCCAGCATTTT. Amino acid sequence: CASGGASNQPQHF.

As for this clone: Other DNA sequences from this sample encode an identical CDR3 as well. This rearrangement joins TRBV9 to TRBJ1-1; D remains ambiguous. The CDR3 length is 14 residues. Trimming cost V 0 bases and J 0 bases, with 6 bases left between them. CDR1 SGDLS and CDR2 YYNGEE come from the germline V gene. CDR3 amino acids: CASSVVSMNTEAFF. CDR3 nucleotide sequence: TGTGCCAGCAGCGTAGTGTCGATGAACACTGAAGCTTTCTTT.

This clone was counted a few times. The CDR3: CASSLQGVAEAFF. The CDR3 bases are TGTGCCAGCAGCCTGCAGGGGGTGGCTGAAGCTTTCTTT. The chain has TRBV7-9 and TRBJ1-1; 7 positions agree with TRBD1. Germline CDR1 and CDR2: SEHNR and FQNEAQ (reference sequence). This CDR3 contains 13 residues. Trimming at V came to 5 bases and at J to 6 bases, leaving 6 bases not matched to a gene.

A word on this clone: The identical CDR3 is also encoded by other nucleotide sequences in the sample. The chain uses TRBV5-1 and TRBJ2-7; 9 nucleotides match TRBD1. The CDR3 is 14 residues long. After removal of 4 bases from V and 3 bases from J, the junction contained 5 bases not matched to a gene. Germline CDR1 is SGHRS and CDR2 is YFSETQ. The CDR3 coding sequence is TGCGCCAGCAGCGCCACAGGGGGCAGCTACGAGCAGTACTTC. Translation gives CASSATGGSYEQYF.

This clone has more than one count but fewer than ten. The chain joins TRBV7-9 to TRBJ1-5, with a possible D match to TRBD1 (6 bases). Trimming stripped 0 bases from V and 0 bases from J, with 18 bases between. CDR1 is SEHNR and CDR2 is FQNEAQ in the germline V gene (reference sequence). The CDR3 has 19 residues. In DNA form, the CDR3 reads TGTGCCAGCAGCTTAGCTCCCCTGGCAGGGGCATATAGCAATCAGCCCCAGCATTTT. Protein product: CASSLAPLAGAYSNQPQHF.

The chain carries TRBV10-3 and TRBJ1-1; tentatively, D is TRBD1 (6 bases). This CDR3 has 14 amino acids. CDR1 is ENHRY, CDR2 SYGVKD, per germline. Deletions cut 0 bases from V and 12 bases from J, with 17 bases between. In nucleotides, the CDR3 is TGTGCCATCAGTGAGTCAGGTGGGGGCGGATTCTCTTTCTTT. Protein: CAISESGGGGFSFF.

This clone was counted between two and nine times. The junction does not match germline at one end; this may be a read error. This chain uses TRBV7-7 with TRBJ2-7; TRBD2 aligns across 11 bases. The CDR3 is 14 residues long. Germline V gene sequence: CDR1 SSHAT, CDR2 FNYEAQ (reference sequence). CDR3 loop: CASSFSGGADEQYF. The CDR3 coding sequence is TGTGCTAGCAGCTTTAGCGGGGGGGCCGACGAGCAGTACTTC. Combining the CDR3 with reference TRBV7-7 and TRBJ2-7 gives the whole variable domain GAGVSQSPRYKVTKRGQDVTLRCDPISSHATLYWYQQALGQGPEFLTYFNYEAQPDKSGLPSDRFSAERPEGSISTLTIQRTEQRDSAMYRCASSFSGGADEQYFGPGTRLTVT.

This clone was counted a few times. The V and J genes are TRBV28 and TRBJ1-4; 9 bases match TRBD1. J was trimmed by 9 bases and V by 8 bases; bases with no gene match: 16. Germline CDR1 reads MDHEN; CDR2 reads SYDVKM. The length of the CDR3 is 16 residues. In DNA form, the CDR3 reads TGTGCCAGCGGCCCCCTCCGACAGGGGGGGATTAAAAAACTGTTTTTT. Its protein product is CASGPLRQGGIKKLFF.

The genes are TRBV28 and TRBJ1-2; the D gene is possibly TRBD1 (5 bases). Germline V lookup: CDR1 MDHEN, CDR2 SYDVKM. The ends were cut back, 5 bases at V and 13 bases at J, with 20 bases in the middle. CDR3 length equals 13 residues. CDR3 sequence (DNA): TGTGCCAGCAGTCAAGCCGGGGCTTTGGGAGGCACCTTC. Encoded protein: CASSQAGALGGTF.

A note on this clone: The identical CDR3 is also encoded by other nucleotide sequences in the sample. The chain is built from TRBV30 and TRBJ1-1, with no clear D. The V end was cut by 0 bases, the J end by 1 base, with 6 bases between. Germline CDR1 and CDR2: GTSNPN and SVGIG (reference sequence). This CDR3 is built from 13 residues. CDR3 loop: CAWSVRENTEAFF. The DNA of the CDR3 is TGTGCCTGGAGTGTAAGGGAGAACACTGAAGCTTTCTTT.